This T cell receptor (beta chain) was recorded in a study of spatial heterogeneity in lung cancer. For the study at large: Detected sequences consistently included more beta-chain ones than alpha-chain ones.

This clonotype came up many times. Individually, TCR cDNA molecules were each labelled with a unique molecular identifier. TCRdb ran MiXCR on the 5' RACE reads and lists one entry per CDR3 protein. The profile shows under 80,000 distinct CDR3 sequences, approximately 6.3% of them singletons. The time point denotes: sample taken at primary tumor resection. Whole RNA was taken from tumor, nontumor lung or frozen PBMC; it was then sequenced unsorted. Germline assignment: CDR1 KGHDR and CDR2 SFDVKD. CDR3 length: 13 residues. V was clipped by 5 bases and J by 4 bases, with 10 bases between them. The clonotype originates from a female donor with early-stage non-small cell lung cancer. This chain links TRBV24-1 with TRBJ2-5; D might be TRBD1 or TRBD2, each matching 5 bases. The material was PBMCs, obtained at surgery. The CDR3 loop reads CATSGGRLETQYF. In nucleotides, the CDR3 is TGTGCCACCAGTGGGGGACGTTTAGAGACCCAGTACTTC.